The 9 T cell receptor beta chains in this list originate from one sample, sequenced in a study of blood T cells in healthy people across ages. Primed by a sample-barcoded 5' primer and a J-beta primer mix, a second PCR proceeded for about 7 to 11 cycles. TCRdb analysed the 5' RACE reads with MiXCR anew, one entry per CDR3 protein. The sample includes 630,000 or so distinct CDR3 sequences, approximately 30% of them seen just once. Sequencing input: blood. Source of these receptors: a woman over 75 in good health.

This chain joins TRBV9 and TRBJ1-1; D is uncertain. CDR1 SGDLS and CDR2 YYNGEE come from the germline V gene. Trimming removed 1 base from V and 3 bases from J, with 13 bases in between. The CDR3 loop spans 15 amino acids. The CDR3 sequence is CASSVLPGGDTEAFF. DNA of the CDR3: TGTGCCAGCAGCGTATTGCCCGGCGGTGACACTGAAGCTTTCTTT. The whole variable domain, remainder taken from reference TRBV9 and TRBJ1-1, is DSGVTQTPKHLITATGQRVTLRCSPRSGDLSVYWYQQSLDQGLQFLIQYYNGEERAKGNILERFSAQQFPDLHSELNLSSLELGDSALYFCASSVLPGGDTEAFFGQGTRLTVV.

This clonotype was recorded at least ten times. The chain employs TRBV6-1 and TRBJ2-7; D is unresolved. Germline V gene data show CDR1 as MNHNS and CDR2 as SASEGT. V lost 5 bases and J lost 11, with 19 bases in between. CDR3 length: 13 amino acids. The CDR3 sequence is CASSKVGFSGEYF. DNA of the CDR3: TGTGCCAGCAGTAAGGTGGGCTTCTCTGGGGAGTACTTC.

Comments on this clonotype: The junction does not match germline at one end; this may be a read error. The chain employs TRBV6-5 and TRBJ2-5, with D unclear. TRBJ2-7 explains the end of the DNA better; the J call may be wrong. The CDR3 covers 13 residues. Germline V CDR1 and CDR2: MNHEY, SVGAGI. The CDR3 is CASSYLPAGEQYF. CDR3 nucleotides: TGCGCCAGCAGTTACCTGCCGGCAGGCGAGCAGTACTTC.

Of note for this clonotype: This may stem from a read error, because a much larger clone lies one nucleotide away. The rearrangement joins TRBV5-1 to TRBJ2-1; D remains unclear. Germline loops: CDR1 SGHRS, CDR2 YFSETQ. The CDR3 is made up of 13 amino acids. The CDR3 DNA is TGCGTCAGCAGATTGGAACTCTACAATGAGCAGTTCTTC. Residues: CVSRLELYNEQFF.

J is TRBJ2-3 and V is TRBV5-1; a weak D match, TRBD2 (7 bases). Trimming pared 6 bases from V and 2 bases from J, leaving 13 bases between. The CDR3 is made up of 14 amino acids. Germline CDR1 reads SGHRS; CDR2 reads YFSETQ. CDR3 bases: TGCGCCAGCAAGTGGGGGGGCCTCACAGATACGCAGTATTTT. The encoded protein is CASKWGGLTDTQYF.

The rearrangement links TRBV6-6 to TRBJ1-4; 7 bases are a match to TRBD1. The trim removed 5 bases at V and 6 bases at J, leaving 12 bases unmatched. CDR3 length: 16 amino acids. Germline V CDR1 and CDR2: MNHNY, SVGAGI (reference sequence). CDR3 residues: CASSTPRQGRDEKLFF. As DNA, the CDR3 is TGTGCCAGCAGTACTCCTCGACAGGGTCGGGATGAAAAACTGTTTTTT.

Of note for this clonotype: A much larger clonotype is one base distant, so this may be a read error. V usage is TRBV5-1 and J usage is TRBJ1-2; D remains unclear. Trimming shortened V by 1 base and J by 4 bases, and 8 bases separated the two germline ends. CDR1 is SGHRS, CDR2 YFSETQ, per germline. The CDR3 is 13 residues long. This CDR3 is CASSLRSSYGYTF. In nucleotides, the CDR3 is TGCGCCAGCAGCTTGCGGTCTTCCTATGGCTACACCTTC. Based on the CDR3 plus reference TRBV5-1 and TRBJ1-2, the full variable domain is KAGVTQTPRYLIKTRGQQVTLSCSPISGHRSVSWYQQTPGQGLQFLFEYFSETQRNKGNFPGRFSGRQFSNSRSEMNVSTLELGDSALYLCASSLRSSYGYTFGSGTRLTVV.

This clonotype showed up many times. The chain carries TRBV12-3 or TRBV12-4 and TRBJ1-2, with TRBD1 as a possible D gene (6 bases). The ends were cut back, 3 bases at V and 8 bases at J, with 10 bases in the middle. CDR3 size: 12 residues. The CDR3 nucleotides read TGTGCCAGCAGTTTTCACAGGGACGGCTACACCTTC. Encoded protein: CASSFHRDGYTF.

The V and J genes are TRBV3-1 and TRBJ1-1, with 9 bases lining up with TRBD1. V lost 7 bases, J lost 4 bases, and 7 bases stayed unmatched. CDR3 size: 14 residues. Germline V gene sequence: CDR1 LGHDT, CDR2 YNNKEL (reference sequence). CDR3 loop: CASNQTTGGTEAFF. CDR3 nucleotide sequence: TGTGCCAGCAACCAGACGACAGGGGGCACTGAAGCTTTCTTT.